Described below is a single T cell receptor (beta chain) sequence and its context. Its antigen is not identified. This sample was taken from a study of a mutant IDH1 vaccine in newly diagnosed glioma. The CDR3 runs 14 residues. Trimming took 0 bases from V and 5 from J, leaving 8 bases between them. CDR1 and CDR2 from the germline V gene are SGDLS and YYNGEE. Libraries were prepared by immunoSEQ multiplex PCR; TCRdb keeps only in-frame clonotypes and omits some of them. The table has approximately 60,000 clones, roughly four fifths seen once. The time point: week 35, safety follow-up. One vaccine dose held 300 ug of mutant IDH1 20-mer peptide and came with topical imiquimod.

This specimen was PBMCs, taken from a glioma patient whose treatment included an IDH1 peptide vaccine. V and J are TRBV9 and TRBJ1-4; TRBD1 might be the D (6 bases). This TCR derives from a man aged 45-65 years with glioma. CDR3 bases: TGTGCCAGCAGCGTAGAACAGGGAAATGAAAAACTGTTTTTT. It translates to CASSVEQGNEKLFF.